This T cell receptor (beta chain) stems from a study of control samples from healthy donors and cancer patients. Only in-frame clones appear in the TCRdb table, and some are missing; sequencing was by immunoSEQ multiplex PCR. The table shows around 140,000 clones, with 85% to 95% occurring only once. The germline V gene has CDR1 SGHVS and CDR2 FQNEAQ. The CDR3 runs 12 residues. The V gene lost 1 base and the J gene lost 6 bases, with 4 bases spanning the gap. The source is a man in his forties in good health. This chain uses TRBV7-8 with TRBJ1-5, with D hard to call. Material for sequencing was blood. Here the CDR3 reads CASSLESQPQHF. The CDR3 DNA sequence: TGTGCCAGCAGCTTAGAGTCTCAGCCCCAGCATTTT.